This TCR beta chain was sequenced for a study of cytomegalovirus exposure and HLA in healthy donors. This PCR relied on a set of 60 Vbeta primers and 13 Jbeta primers. Repertoires were generated with immunoSEQ multiplex PCR, while TCRdb's copy carries only in-frame clones and drops some. This sample has about 130,000 clones; 70% to 85% occur once, and the top ten carry about 2.7%. Germline V CDR1 and CDR2: SGHDT, YYEEEE. This CDR3 is 15 amino acids long. The V gene end was trimmed by 6 bases and the J gene end by 1 base; junction bases not matched to a gene: 7. This sequence was found in a young woman in good health and CMV-seropositive. What was sequenced was PBMCs. The J gene is TRBJ2-1, the V gene TRBV5-6, with 7 nucleotides matching TRBD2. The CDR3 bases are TGTGCCAGCAACCCCTGGGGGGGGTCCTACAATGAGCAGTTCTTC. Translating gives CASNPWGGSYNEQFF.